This TCR beta chain was retrieved from a study of blood T cells in healthy people across ages (dated by TCRdb to between 2015 and 2016). Concerning the study at large: In model experiments, template switching captured about one uniquely barcoded TCR beta cDNA molecule for every two T cells. Donors of different ages were randomly distributed across sequencing lanes to avoid experimental bias. The study measured age-related changes in TCR beta repertoire diversity using deep sequencing normalized with unique cDNA molecular identifiers. For two donors (one aged 18 to 29 and one aged 80 or older), the study analyzed two additional independent replicas of 1 million unique cDNA reads from the same blood draw. The donors were divided into four age groups: young (average around 16 years), middle-aged (about 39), aged (approximately 62) and long-lived (around 80).

Donors were under 40 systemically healthy Caucasian individuals from Russia aged roughly 6 to 100 years. About 10 milliliters of peripheral blood were drawn from each donor into EDTA-treated Vacutainer tubes. PBMCs were isolated by Ficoll-Paque density-gradient centrifugation, with at least 6 million obtained per sample. Trizol reagent was used to extract total RNA from PBMCs, with at least 5 micrograms per sample. The percentages of naive CD45RAhigh/CD27high T cells were determined by flow cytometry on a PBMC aliquot from every donor. V loses 3 bases at its end and J loses 4 bases; junction bases beyond the gene matches: 4. From its cysteine to its phenylalanine, the CDR3 spans 15 amino acids. This entry keeps only the CDR3 DNA: 45 bases, framed from base 1. The germline V gene (reference sequence) specifies LNHDA as CDR1 and SQIVND as CDR2. With regard to this clonotype: This clone's antigen is unknown. No clone much larger than this one lies a single base away; base qualities are absent.

The library was built by means of 5' RACE. Sequencing relied on an Illumina HiSeq 2500. The second PCR ran for about 7 to 11 cycles and used a J-beta primer mix along with a sample-barcoded 5' primer. Each TCR beta cDNA molecule received a unique molecular identifier from a template-switch 5' adaptor carrying 12 random nucleotides. Each sample yielded at least 2.5 million CDR3-containing paired-end reads. First-strand cDNA synthesis was performed from all RNA using the Mint cDNA synthesis kit, with priming by a TRBC-specific oligonucleotide. After uracil-DNA glycosylase treatment, a first 18-cycle PCR used universal primers M1SS and BC2_uni_R on all cDNA. From the authors' description of their analysis: Each sample was normalized by randomly selecting 1 million high-quality reads, each carrying a distinct molecular identifier. Reads with shared molecular identifiers were discarded instead of being binned into consensus sequences. MiTCR, set to a Q25 quality threshold and the strictest error-elimination algorithm, was used for CDR3 identification, clonotype clustering and error correction. Lower-bound total TCR beta diversity was estimated with a nonparametric unseen species model using Euler transformation. Clones were called with MiXCR by TCRdb after fastp trimmed the public reads at Q25, and only in-frame beta chains were retained. For every CDR3 protein sequence, its rows merge into one entry that carries the most common genes and DNA. The V and J calls follow TCRdb's processing rather than the paper's. For this sample the table gives fewer than 2,000,000 distinct CDR3 sequences, of which roughly a third were detected only once. The top ten clonotypes cover about 11% of the sample.

The study at large found these results: Compared with the aged group, the long-lived group had more naive CD4+ T cells, fewer expanded clones and increased TCR diversity, a pattern suggesting age selection. Estimates of total diversity based on one million sequenced T cells were regarded as lower bounds and as underestimates. Because profiling used bulk unsorted PBMCs, naive and antigen-experienced compartments could not be compared conclusively. There was a strong correlation between observed TCR beta diversity and the percentage of naive T cells measured by flow cytometry. Because donor CMV infection status was unknown, age-related changes in expanded clonotypes were potentially confounded. As age increased, observed TCR beta diversity per million T cells dropped in a roughly linear way, and a significant reduction was already evident by age roughly 40.

Rearrangement joined TRBV19 to TRBJ2-3, with 10 junctional bases fitting TRBD2. This receptor was identified in a woman aged 25 to 39 in good health. Sequencing was done on a sample of blood. For the CDR3, the sequence is CASSIRGTSADTQYF. The nucleotide sequence reads TGTGCCAGTAGTATCAGAGGGACTAGCGCAGATACGCAGTATTTT.